This T cell receptor beta chain is from a study of a mutant IDH1 vaccine in newly diagnosed glioma. Study information: There were eight vaccinations for patients, given in weeks 1, 3, 5, 7, 11, 15, 19 and 23. The initiation of vaccination occurred 4-6 weeks after radiotherapy alone, or with temozolomide cycles. The treated population exhibited a male proportion of around 62%, a female proportion of 37.5%, and a mean age of about 40 years.

The table came from immunoSEQ multiplex PCR; TCRdb's copy has only in-frame clones and leaves some out. The sample includes over 45,000 clones, roughly 80% seen only once; the top ten take around 6.2%. Sample time point: week 23, last vaccination. Doses consisted of 300 ug of mutant IDH1 20-mer peptide each, paired with topical imiquimod. The CDR3 runs to 14 residues. V shed 4 bases, J shed 7 bases, and the junction held 6 bases outside the gene matches. Germline-derived CDR1 and CDR2 are SGHTA and FQGNSA. This clone was seen a single time. Its antigen remains unidentified. The TCR comes from a man between 40 and 49 years old with glioma. Sequences were derived from PBMCs, sampled from a glioma patient whose treatment included an IDH1 peptide vaccine. The rearrangement links TRBV7-2 to TRBJ1-4, with 7 bases identical to TRBD1. CDR3 sequence (DNA): TGTGCCAGCAGCTCGACAGGGTTCCGTGAAAAACTGTTTTTT. It codes for CASSSTGFREKLFF.